The sequence of this T cell receptor beta chain was determined in a study of cytomegalovirus exposure and HLA in healthy donors. PCR was performed using 60 Vbeta and 13 Jbeta primers. TCRdb keeps only in-frame clones here, not all; method: immunoSEQ multiplex PCR. The sample records some 150,000 clones, roughly 80% being singletons. Trimming at V came to 2 bases and at J to 4 bases, leaving 7 bases not matched to a gene. The CDR3 spans 15 residues. Germline V CDR1 and CDR2: SGHTA, FQGNSA. The origin of this receptor is a woman under 40 in good health and CMV-seropositive. The J gene is TRBJ2-5, the V gene TRBV7-2; 7 bases agree with TRBD1. The sequenced sample was PBMCs. CDR3 protein: CASSLNTGARETQYF. CDR3 DNA: TGTGCCAGCAGCTTAAATACAGGGGCTCGAGAGACCCAGTACTTC.